This T cell receptor beta chain was profiled in a study of blood T cell repertoires in COVID-19. CDR3 size: 13 residues. After removal of 7 bases from V and 5 bases from J, the junction contained 4 bases not matched to a gene. Germline CDR1 reads SNHLY; CDR2 reads FYNNEI. TCRdb keeps only in-frame clones here, not all; method: immunoSEQ multiplex PCR. The sample shows 200,000 to 250,000 clones, under 90% of them seen only once. The material sequenced was PBMCs or T cells enriched from blood (not recorded which). The chain combines TRBV2 with TRBJ1-5; 8 nucleotides align to TRBD1. This TCR derives from a woman between 55 and 75 years old who had recovered from COVID-19. As DNA, the CDR3 is TGTGCCAGCATGGCAGGGGGCGATCAGCCCCAGCATTTT. It yields the protein CASMAGGDQPQHF. Based on the CDR3 plus reference TRBV2 and TRBJ1-5, the full variable domain is EPEVTQTPSHQVTQMGQEVILRCVPISNHLYFYWYRQILGQKVEFLVSFYNNEISEKSEIFDDQFSVERPDGSNFTLKIRSTKLEDSAMYFCASMAGGDQPQHFGDGTRLSIL.